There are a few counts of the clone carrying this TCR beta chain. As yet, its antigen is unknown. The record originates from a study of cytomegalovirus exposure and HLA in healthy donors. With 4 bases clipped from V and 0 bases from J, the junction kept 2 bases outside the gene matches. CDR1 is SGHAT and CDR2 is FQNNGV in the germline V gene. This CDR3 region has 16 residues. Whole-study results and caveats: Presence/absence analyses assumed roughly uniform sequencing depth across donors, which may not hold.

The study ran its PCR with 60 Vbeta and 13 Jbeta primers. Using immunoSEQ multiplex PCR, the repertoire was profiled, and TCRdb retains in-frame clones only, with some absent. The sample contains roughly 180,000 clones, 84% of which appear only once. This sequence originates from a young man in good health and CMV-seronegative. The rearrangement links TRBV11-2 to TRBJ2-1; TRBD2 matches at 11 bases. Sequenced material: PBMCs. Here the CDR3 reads CASSSLAGGSYNEQFF. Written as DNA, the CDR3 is TGTGCCAGCAGCTCGCTAGCGGGGGGCTCCTACAATGAGCAGTTCTTC.